This T cell receptor (beta chain) was sequenced in a study of human T cells and chemical hapten exposure. Across the study: The sensitizer, 2% DPC, was used on about 2 cm by about 2 cm of upper inner arm skin. Notes on the study in general: The presence of alopecia in the donors means their immune response may differ from healthy people's.

In the authors' methods: Counts of TCRs in each sample centred on a median of around 96,000 and extended from roughly 25,000 to 750,000. A single record per CDR3 protein comes from TCRdb applying MiXCR to the RACE reads. These V and J calls rely on TCRdb rather than the paper's analysis. The sample lists about 380,000 distinct CDR3 sequences, about 4.8% occurring once. Time point denoted: patch test 1, 2 weeks after DPC sensitization. The treatment: therapeutic diphenylcyclopropenone sensitization with weekly scalp DPC. Unfractionated whole blood yielded the extracted total RNA. Notes on this clonotype: Its antigen is unidentified.

This TCR was recovered from a woman in her forties or fifties with alopecia areata. Some clones in this sample may be carry-over from other donors' samples. The sample in question was whole blood, obtained in connection with sensitization to the hapten diphenylcyclopropenone (DPC).

The CDR3 spells CASSQEQDRGNQPQHF. The CDR3, as DNA: TGTGCCAGCAGCCAAGAACAGGACAGGGGGAATCAGCCCCAGCATTTT. V gene TRBV4-2 combines with J gene TRBJ1-5, with 10 bases that match TRBD1. Germline values: CDR1 LGHNA, CDR2 YNFKEQ. V lost 0 bases, J lost 4 bases, and 3 bases stayed unmatched. The CDR3 extends over 16 amino acids.